This TCR beta chain was identified during a study of blood T cell repertoires in COVID-19 (dated by TCRdb to between 2020 and 2021). About the full investigation: The collaborator samples originated in the United States, Italy and Spain and spanned the acute and convalescent phases of COVID-19. The prospective study material was composed of cDNA or gDNA derived from T cells, B-cell-depleted T cells, or PBMCs. The dataset comprised deeply sampled blood TCRbeta repertoires from subjects exposed to, actively infected with, or recovered from COVID-19. A freely available public database, intended as a resource for researchers studying the immune response to SARS-CoV-2, is where the repertoires were released. Samples came from the ongoing ImmuneRACE study (first 160 participants) plus 1,254 subjects from 6 global collaborators. Nearly every sample came with metadata listing a de-identified subject ID, COVID-19 status, age in years and sex. Where available, HLA class I and class II types were obtained from metadata supplied by the sample provider rather than from assay-based typing.

V is trimmed back by 3 bases and J by 1 base, and the junction contains 11 bases that no gene match accounts for. The CDR3 runs 18 amino acids, cysteine and phenylalanine included. Just CDR3 DNA is preserved here, 54 bases in frame from base 1. According to the germline V gene (reference sequence), CDR1 reads LNHDA and CDR2 reads SQIVND. As concerns this clone: It has no known antigen specificity. Base qualities are not provided; no much larger clone lies one nucleotide away.

TCRbeta CDR3 regions were amplified from genomic DNA using the immunoSEQ Assay, a bias-controlled multiplex PCR. For the original study's pipeline: Within the assay, amplification of reference gene primers was used to estimate how many nucleated cells each sample contained. To quantify the absolute abundance of each unique TCRbeta CDR3 rearrangement, sequence reads were collapsed and filtered. For each sample, productive Simpson clonality was calculated by taking the square root of Simpson's diversity index across productive rearrangements. Held by TCRdb, this immuneACCESS table contains in-frame sequences only and omits some clones. Under half of the omission traces to an unresolved V gene where checked; the cause of the rest is unknown. V, J and clone size are taken as reported in that table, and D and trimming were inferred from the DNA itself. A total of about 130,000 clones appear in this sample, 88% of them only once. The ten largest clonotypes hold approximately 1% of the sample.

Summary of the overall study and its limitations: The amount of clinical and demographic metadata varied by source and participant and was provided uncurated.

Collaborating institutions collected whole blood in K2EDTA tubes following their own protocols. For TCRbeta analysis, collaborators shipped samples in one of three forms: frozen whole blood, isolated PBMCs, or DNA extracted from either of those sample types. The TCR originated in a woman of 80 years or more with acute or convalescent COVID-19. The sequence links TRBV19 to TRBJ2-1, with 8 bases aligning to TRBD2. The sequenced material came from peripheral blood. The DNA is as follows: TGTGCCAGTAGTATCGACGTCTTAGGACTAGCTTCCTACAATGAGCAGTTCTTC. This gives the protein CASSIDVLGLASYNEQFF.